This entry is about one TCR beta chain. This sample is drawn from a study of blood T cell repertoires in COVID-19. Sequencing used immunoSEQ multiplex PCR; TCRdb keeps in-frame clones, though not all of them. The sample has about 170,000 clones, about 85% seen once. The sample taken for sequencing was peripheral blood. This sequence originates from a man aged 60-69 years who had recovered from COVID-19.

For the CDR3, the DNA is TGTGCCAGCAGTTACACAGGGGTTGCTGAAGCTTTCTTT. Protein: CASSYTGVAEAFF. The chain recombines TRBV6-2 or TRBV6-3 with TRBJ1-1, with 7 positions matching TRBD1. The germline V gene encodes CDR1 MNHEY and CDR2 SVGEGT. CDR3 length equals 13 residues. The V and J ends lost 2 bases and 6 bases, in that order; junction bases with no gene match: 3.